A single count supports the clone carrying this TCR beta chain. Sequencing used immunoSEQ multiplex PCR; TCRdb keeps in-frame clones, though not all of them. The sample has fewer than 95,000 clones, about 91% seen once. This entry belongs to a study of technical replicates of blood from several donors. The CDR3 sequence is 15 residues long. V lost 6 bases to trimming and J lost 9 bases, with 23 bases between them. CDR1 and CDR2 (germline): MNHEY, SVGAGI. The TCR comes from a human donor in good health. The sequenced sample was T cells isolated from PBMCs. This chain connects TRBV6-5 to TRBJ1-2; D is perhaps TRBD1 (6 bases). CDR3 amino acids: CASSRSTGFVDRYTF. The CDR3 coding sequence is TGTGCCAGCAGCCGTTCAACAGGGTTTGTGGACCGCTACACCTTC.